This T cell receptor (beta chain) was recorded in a study of blood T cell repertoires in COVID-19. Study as a whole: Collection of acute and convalescent COVID-19 samples took place in the United States, Italy and Spain. T cells, B-cell-depleted T cells, or PBMCs supplied cDNA or gDNA.

The CDR3 sequence is 14 residues long. The V gene lost 6 bases and the J gene lost 4 bases, with 10 bases spanning the gap. The V gene's germline CDR1 is LNHDA and CDR2 SQIVND (reference sequence). Data came from immunoSEQ multiplex PCR; TCRdb stores just in-frame clones and leaves some out. The sample consists of roughly 95,000 clones, 90% to 95% of them appearing once. This clone was seen just once. The source is a woman aged 45-59 years in a cohort sampled during active COVID-19. The rearrangement joins TRBV19 to TRBJ1-6; D perhaps matches TRBD1 (5 bases). Sequencing was done on a sample of peripheral blood. CDR3 nucleotides: TGTGCCAGTAGGTCCAGGGAATATAATTCACCCCTCCACTTT. It encodes CASRSREYNSPLHF.